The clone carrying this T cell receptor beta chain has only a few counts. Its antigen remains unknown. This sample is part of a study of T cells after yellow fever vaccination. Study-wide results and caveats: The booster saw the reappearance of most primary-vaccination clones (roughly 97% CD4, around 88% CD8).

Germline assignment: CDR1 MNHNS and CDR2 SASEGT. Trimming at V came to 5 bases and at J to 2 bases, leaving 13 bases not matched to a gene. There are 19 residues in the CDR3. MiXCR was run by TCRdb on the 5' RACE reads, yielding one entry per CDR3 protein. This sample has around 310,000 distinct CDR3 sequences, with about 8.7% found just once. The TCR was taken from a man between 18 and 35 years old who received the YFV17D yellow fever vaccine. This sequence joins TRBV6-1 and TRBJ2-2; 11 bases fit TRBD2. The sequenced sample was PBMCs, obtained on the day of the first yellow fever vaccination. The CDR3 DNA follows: TGTGCCAGCAGTCGCCCCCGGGGTAGCGGGGGGGCTAACACCGGGGAGCTGTTTTTT. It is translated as CASSRPRGSGGANTGELFF.